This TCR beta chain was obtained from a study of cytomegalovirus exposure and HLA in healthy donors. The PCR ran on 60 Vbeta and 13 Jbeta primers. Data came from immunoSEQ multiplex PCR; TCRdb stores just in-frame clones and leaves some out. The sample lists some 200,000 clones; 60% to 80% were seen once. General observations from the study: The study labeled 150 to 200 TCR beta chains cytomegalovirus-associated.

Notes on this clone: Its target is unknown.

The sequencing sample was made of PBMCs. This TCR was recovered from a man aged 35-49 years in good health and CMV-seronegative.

The CDR3 nucleotides are TGTGCCATCAGTGAGTCGGGGACTAGCGAGGGCTACGAGCAGTACTTC. This sequence encodes CAISESGTSEGYEQYF. This chain connects TRBV10-3 to TRBJ2-7; 10 bases are shared with TRBD2. Germline CDR1 reads ENHRY; CDR2 reads SYGVKD. This CDR3 spans 16 amino acids. Trimming at V came to 0 bases and at J to 3 bases, leaving 5 bases not matched to a gene.